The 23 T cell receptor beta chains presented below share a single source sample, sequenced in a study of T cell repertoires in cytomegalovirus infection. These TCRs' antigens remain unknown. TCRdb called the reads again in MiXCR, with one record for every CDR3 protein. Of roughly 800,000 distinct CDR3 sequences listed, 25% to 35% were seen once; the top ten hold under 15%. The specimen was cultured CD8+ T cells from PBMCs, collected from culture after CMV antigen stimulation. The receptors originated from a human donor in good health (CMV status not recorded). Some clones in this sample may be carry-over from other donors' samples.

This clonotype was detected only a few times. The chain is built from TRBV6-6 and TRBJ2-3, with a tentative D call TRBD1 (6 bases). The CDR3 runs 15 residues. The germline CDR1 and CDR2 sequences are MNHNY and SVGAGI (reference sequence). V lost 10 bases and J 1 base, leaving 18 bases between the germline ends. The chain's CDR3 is CAIYPPGQGTDTQYF. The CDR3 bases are TGTGCCATTTATCCCCCGGGACAAGGCACAGATACGCAGTATTTT.

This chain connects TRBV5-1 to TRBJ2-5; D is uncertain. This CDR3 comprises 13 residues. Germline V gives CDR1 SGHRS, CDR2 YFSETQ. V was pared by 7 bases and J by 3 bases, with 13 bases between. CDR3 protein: CASGGQLEETQYF. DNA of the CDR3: TGCGCCAGCGGCGGTCAGCTTGAAGAGACCCAGTACTTC. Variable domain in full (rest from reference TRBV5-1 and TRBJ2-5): KAGVTQTPRYLIKTRGQQVTLSCSPISGHRSVSWYQQTPGQGLQFLFEYFSETQRNKGNFPGRFSGRQFSNSRSEMNVSTLELGDSALYLCASGGQLEETQYFGPGTRLLVL.

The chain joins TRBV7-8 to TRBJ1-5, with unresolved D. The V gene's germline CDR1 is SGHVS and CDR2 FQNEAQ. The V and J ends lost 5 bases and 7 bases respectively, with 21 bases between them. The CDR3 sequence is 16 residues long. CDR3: CASSLTGSINWQPQHF. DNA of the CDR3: TGTGCCAGCAGCCTCACCGGGAGTATCAATTGGCAGCCCCAGCATTTT.

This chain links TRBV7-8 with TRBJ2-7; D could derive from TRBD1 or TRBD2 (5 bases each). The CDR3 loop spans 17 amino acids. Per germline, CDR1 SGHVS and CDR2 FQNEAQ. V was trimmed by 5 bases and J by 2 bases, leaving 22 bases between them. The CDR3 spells CASSLVRVGVTAYEQYF. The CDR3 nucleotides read TGTGCCAGCAGCCTGGTCAGGGTGGGGGTTACTGCCTACGAGCAGTACTTC. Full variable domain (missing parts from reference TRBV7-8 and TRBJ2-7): GAGVSQSPRYKVAKRGQDVALRCDPISGHVSLFWYQQALGQGPEFLTYFQNEAQLDKSGLPSDRFFAERPEGSVSTLKIQRTQQEDSAVYLCASSLVRVGVTAYEQYFGPGTRLTVT.

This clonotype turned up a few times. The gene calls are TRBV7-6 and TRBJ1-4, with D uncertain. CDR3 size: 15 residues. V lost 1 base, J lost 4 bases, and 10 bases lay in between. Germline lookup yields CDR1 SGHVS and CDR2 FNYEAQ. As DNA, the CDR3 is TGTGCCAGCAGCTTAGATTCGGACGATAATGAAAAACTGTTTTTT. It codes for CASSLDSDDNEKLFF.

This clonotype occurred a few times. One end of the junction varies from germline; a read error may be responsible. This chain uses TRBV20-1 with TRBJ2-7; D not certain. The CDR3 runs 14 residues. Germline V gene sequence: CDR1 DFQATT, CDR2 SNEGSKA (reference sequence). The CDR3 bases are TGCAGTGCGAGAGCTCTAGGATCGTGGGGCGAGCAGTACTTC. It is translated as CSARALGSWGEQYF.

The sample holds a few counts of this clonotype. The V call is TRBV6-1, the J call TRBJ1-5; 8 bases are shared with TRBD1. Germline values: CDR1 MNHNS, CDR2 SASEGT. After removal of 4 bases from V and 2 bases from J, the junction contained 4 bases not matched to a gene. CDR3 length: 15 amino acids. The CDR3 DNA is TGTGCCAGCAGTGCGGCGGGACAGGGCAATCAGCCCCAGCATTTT. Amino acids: CASSAAGQGNQPQHF.

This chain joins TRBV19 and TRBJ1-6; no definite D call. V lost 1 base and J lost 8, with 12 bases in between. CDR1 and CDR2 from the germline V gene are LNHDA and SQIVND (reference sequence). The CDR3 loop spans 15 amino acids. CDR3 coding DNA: TGTGCCAGTAGTATAGGCCCCCGCTGGGATTCACCCCTCCACTTT. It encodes CASSIGPRWDSPLHF.

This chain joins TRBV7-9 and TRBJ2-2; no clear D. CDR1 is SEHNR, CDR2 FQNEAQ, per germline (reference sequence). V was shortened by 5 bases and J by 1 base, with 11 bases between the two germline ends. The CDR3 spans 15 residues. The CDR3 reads CASSQTPENTGELFF. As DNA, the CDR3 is TGTGCCAGCAGCCAAACCCCGGAGAACACCGGGGAGCTGTTTTTT.

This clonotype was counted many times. The CDR3 sequence: CASSGTEHTEAFF. The CDR3, as DNA: TGTGCCAGCAGTGGGACGGAGCACACTGAAGCTTTCTTT. This chain uses TRBV7-6 with TRBJ1-1; D might be TRBD1 (5 bases). Trimming shortened V by 6 bases and J by 3 bases, and 11 bases separated the two germline ends. CDR3 length: 13 residues. Germline loops: CDR1 SGHVS, CDR2 FNYEAQ.

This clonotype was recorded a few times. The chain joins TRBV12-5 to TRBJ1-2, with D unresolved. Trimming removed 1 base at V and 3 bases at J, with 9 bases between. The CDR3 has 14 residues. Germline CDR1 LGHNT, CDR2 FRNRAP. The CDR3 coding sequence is TGTGCTAGTGGTTTGGCCCAGGACGACTATGGCTACACCTTC. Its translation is CASGLAQDDYGYTF.

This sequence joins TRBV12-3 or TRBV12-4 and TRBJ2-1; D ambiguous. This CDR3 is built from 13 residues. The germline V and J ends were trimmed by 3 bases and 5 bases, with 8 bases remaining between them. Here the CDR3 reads CASSFGVNNEQFF. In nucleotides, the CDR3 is TGTGCCAGCAGTTTTGGGGTAAACAATGAGCAGTTCTTC.

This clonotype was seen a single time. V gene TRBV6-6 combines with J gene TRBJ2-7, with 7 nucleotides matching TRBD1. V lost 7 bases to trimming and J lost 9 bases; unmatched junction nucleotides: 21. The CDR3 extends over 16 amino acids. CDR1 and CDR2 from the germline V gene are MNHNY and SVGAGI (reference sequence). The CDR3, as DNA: TGTGCCAGCACACCCATTCCCGGGACAGCCTTTGTGGGGCAGTACGTC. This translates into CASTPIPGTAFVGQYV.

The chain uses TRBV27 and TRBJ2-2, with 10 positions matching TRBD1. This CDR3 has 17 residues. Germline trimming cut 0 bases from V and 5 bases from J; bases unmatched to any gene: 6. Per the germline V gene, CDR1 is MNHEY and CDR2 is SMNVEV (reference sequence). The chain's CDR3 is CASSLSPGQGSTGELFF. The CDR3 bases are TGTGCCAGCAGTTTATCCCCGGGACAGGGGTCGACCGGGGAGCTGTTTTTT.

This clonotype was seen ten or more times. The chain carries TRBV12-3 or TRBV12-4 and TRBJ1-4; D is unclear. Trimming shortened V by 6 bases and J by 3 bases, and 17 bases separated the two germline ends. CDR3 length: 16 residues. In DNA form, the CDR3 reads TGTGCCAGCAGCTCACCCGAGGGTTATCCTAATGAAAAACTGTTTTTT. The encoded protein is CASSSPEGYPNEKLFF.

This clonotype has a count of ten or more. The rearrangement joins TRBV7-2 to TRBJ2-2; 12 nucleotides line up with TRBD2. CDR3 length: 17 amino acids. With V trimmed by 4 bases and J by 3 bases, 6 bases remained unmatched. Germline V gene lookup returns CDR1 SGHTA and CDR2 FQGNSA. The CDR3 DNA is TGTGCCAGCAGCTCAACTAGCGGGGGGTCGTACACCGGGGAGCTGTTTTTT. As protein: CASSSTSGGSYTGELFF.

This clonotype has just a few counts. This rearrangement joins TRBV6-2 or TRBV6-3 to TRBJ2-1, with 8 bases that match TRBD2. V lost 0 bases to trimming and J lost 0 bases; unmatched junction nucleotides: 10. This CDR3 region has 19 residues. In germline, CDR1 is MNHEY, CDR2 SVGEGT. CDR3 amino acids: CASSYSLELAASSYNEQFF. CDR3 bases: TGTGCCAGCAGTTACTCCCTCGAACTAGCGGCTAGCTCCTACAATGAGCAGTTCTTC.

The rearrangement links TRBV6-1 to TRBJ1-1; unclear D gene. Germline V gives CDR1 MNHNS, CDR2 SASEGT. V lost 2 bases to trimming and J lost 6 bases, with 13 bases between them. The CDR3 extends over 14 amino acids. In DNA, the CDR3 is TGTGCCAGCAGTGAACATCCGGGGTTCGCTGAAGCTTTCTTT. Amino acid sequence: CASSEHPGFAEAFF.

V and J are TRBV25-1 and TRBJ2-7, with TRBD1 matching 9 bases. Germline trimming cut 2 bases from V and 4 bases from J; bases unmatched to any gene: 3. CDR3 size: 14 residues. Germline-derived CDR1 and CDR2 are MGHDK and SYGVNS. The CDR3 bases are TGTGCCAGCAGTGAAACAGGGGGCTTGTACGAGCAGTACTTC. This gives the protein CASSETGGLYEQYF.

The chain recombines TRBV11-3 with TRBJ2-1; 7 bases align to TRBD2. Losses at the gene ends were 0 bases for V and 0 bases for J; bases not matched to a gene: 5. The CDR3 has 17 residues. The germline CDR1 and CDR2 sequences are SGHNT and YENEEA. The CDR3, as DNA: TGTGCCAGCAGCTTAGATGGGGGGGTCTTCTCCTACAATGAGCAGTTCTTC. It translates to CASSLDGGVFSYNEQFF.

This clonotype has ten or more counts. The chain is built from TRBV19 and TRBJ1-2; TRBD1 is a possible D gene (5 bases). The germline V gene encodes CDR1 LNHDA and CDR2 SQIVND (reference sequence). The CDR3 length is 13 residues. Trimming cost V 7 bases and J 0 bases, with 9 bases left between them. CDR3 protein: CASNLGPNYGYTF. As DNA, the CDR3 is TGTGCCAGTAACCTGGGACCTAACTATGGCTACACCTTC.

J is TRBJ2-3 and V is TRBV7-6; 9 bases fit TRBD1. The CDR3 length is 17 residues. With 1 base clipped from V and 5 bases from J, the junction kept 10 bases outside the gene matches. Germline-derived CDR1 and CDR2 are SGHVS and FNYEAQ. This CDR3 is CASSLGGQGKFKDTQYF. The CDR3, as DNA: TGTGCCAGCAGCTTAGGGGGACAGGGAAAGTTTAAAGATACGCAGTATTTT.

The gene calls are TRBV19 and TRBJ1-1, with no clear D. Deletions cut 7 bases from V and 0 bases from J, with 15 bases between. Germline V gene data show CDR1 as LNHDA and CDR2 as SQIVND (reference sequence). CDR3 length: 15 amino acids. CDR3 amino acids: CASNPGPFMNTEAFF. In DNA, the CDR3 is TGTGCCAGTAATCCGGGCCCATTCATGAACACTGAAGCTTTCTTT.